This T cell receptor beta chain was sequenced in a study of molecular identifiers for immune sequencing clone quantification. Study observations and caveats: Jurkat TCR RNA that was spiked in from one cell was reportedly detectable among roughly 1 million naive cells.

In TCRdb, the PCR reads were re-called with MiXCR into one record per CDR3 protein. The repertoire consists of hundreds of thousands of distinct CDR3 sequences, with about 25% occurring once and the leading ten covering 0.75% to 0.8%. This clonotype showed up just a few times. Its antigen is still unknown. Naive CD8 T cells were FACS-sorted by CD8+CD4-CCR7+CD45RA+ markers. V dropped 1 base and J dropped 0; count of bases not matched to a gene: 6. The CDR3 has 17 residues. Germline lookup yields CDR1 MNHEY and CDR2 SMNVEV (reference sequence). This TCR derives from a human donor in good health. Some libraries in this study had Jurkat cell RNA spiked in. The specimen sequenced was naive CD8+ T cells from blood, with Jurkat cell RNA spiked in. Subset noted: FACS-sorted CD8+CD4-CCR7+CD45RA+ naive T cells. The J gene is TRBJ2-1, the V gene TRBV27, with TRBD2 identical over 7 bases. CDR3 amino acids: CASSLWGGMSSYNEQFF. The CDR3 nucleotides read TGTGCCAGCAGTTTATGGGGAGGGATGAGCTCCTACAATGAGCAGTTCTTC.